The present T cell receptor (beta chain) was sequenced within a study of control samples from healthy donors and cancer patients. The germline V and J ends were trimmed by 2 bases and 0 bases, with 11 bases remaining between them. Germline V lookup: CDR1 SEHNR, CDR2 FQNEAQ (reference sequence). This CDR3 spans 15 amino acids. Assay used: immunoSEQ multiplex PCR; TCRdb lists only in-frame clones, some missing. The repertoire consists of about 130,000 clones, with more than 85% occurring once and the leading ten covering around 8.9%. The specimen was blood. The V gene is TRBV7-9, the J gene TRBJ2-7; perhaps TRBD1 as D (5 bases). The receptor was isolated from a man aged 18 to 29 in good health. CDR3 residues: CASSLYADSSYEQYF. The CDR3 DNA follows: TGTGCCAGCAGCTTATACGCCGACAGCTCCTACGAGCAGTACTTC.